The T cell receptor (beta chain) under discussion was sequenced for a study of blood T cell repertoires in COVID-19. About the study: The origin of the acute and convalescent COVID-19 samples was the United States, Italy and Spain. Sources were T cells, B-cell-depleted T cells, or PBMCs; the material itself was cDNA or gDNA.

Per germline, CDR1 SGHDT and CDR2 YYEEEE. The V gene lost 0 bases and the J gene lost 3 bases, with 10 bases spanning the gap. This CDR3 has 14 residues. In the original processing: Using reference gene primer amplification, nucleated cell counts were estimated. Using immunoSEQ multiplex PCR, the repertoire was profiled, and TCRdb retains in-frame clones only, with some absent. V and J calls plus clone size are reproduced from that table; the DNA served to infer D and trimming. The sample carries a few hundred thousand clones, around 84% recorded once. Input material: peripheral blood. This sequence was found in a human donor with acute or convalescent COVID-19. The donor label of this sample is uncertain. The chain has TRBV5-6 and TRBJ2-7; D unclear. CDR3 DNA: TGTGCCAGCAGCTTGGGTGGAGCAAGCTACGAGCAGTACTTC. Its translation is CASSLGGASYEQYF.